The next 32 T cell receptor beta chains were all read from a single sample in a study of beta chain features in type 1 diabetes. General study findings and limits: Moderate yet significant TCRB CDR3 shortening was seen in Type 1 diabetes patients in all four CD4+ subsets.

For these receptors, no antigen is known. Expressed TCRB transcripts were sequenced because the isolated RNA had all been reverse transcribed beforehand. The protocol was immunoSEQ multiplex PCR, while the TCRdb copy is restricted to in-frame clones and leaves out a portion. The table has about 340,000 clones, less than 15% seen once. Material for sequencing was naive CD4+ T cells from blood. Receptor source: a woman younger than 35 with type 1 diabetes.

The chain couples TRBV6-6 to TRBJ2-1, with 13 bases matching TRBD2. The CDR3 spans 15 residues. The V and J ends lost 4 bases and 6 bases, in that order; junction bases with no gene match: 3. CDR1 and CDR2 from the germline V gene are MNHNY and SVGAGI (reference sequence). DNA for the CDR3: TGTGCCAGCAGTTCGACTAGCGGGAGGTTCAATGAGCAGTTCTTC. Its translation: CASSSTSGRFNEQFF.

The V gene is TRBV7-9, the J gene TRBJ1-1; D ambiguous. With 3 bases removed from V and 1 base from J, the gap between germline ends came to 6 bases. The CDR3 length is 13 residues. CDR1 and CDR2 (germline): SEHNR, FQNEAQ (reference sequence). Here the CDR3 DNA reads TGTGCCAGCAGCTTGAGGCAGAACACTGAAGCTTTCTTT. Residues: CASSLRQNTEAFF.

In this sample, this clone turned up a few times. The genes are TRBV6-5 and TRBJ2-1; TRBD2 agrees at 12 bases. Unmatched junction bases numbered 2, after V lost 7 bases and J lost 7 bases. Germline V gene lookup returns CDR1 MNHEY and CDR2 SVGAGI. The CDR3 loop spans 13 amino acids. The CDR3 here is CASNLAGGNEQFF. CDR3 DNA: TGTGCCAGCAATCTAGCGGGGGGGAATGAGCAGTTCTTC.

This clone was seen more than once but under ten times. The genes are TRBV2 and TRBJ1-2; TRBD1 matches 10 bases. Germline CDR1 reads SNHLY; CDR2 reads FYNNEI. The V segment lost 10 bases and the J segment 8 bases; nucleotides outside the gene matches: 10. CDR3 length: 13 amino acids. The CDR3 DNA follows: TGTGCCACTCAACCCGGGACAGGGGTCGGCTACACCTTC. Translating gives CATQPGTGVGYTF.

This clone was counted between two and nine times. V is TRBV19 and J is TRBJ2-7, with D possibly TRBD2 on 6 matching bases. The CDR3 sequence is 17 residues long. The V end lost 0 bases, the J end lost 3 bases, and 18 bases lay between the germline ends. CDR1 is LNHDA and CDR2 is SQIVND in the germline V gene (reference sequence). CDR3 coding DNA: TGTGCCAGTAGTATAGACGCCACTCGGGCGGGACTCTACGAGCAGTACTTC. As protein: CASSIDATRAGLYEQYF. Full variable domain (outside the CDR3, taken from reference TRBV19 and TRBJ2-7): DGGITQSPKYLFRKEGQNVTLSCEQNLNHDAMYWYRQDPGQGLRLIYYSQIVNDFQKGDIAEGYSVSREKKESFPLTVTSAQKNPTAFYLCASSIDATRAGLYEQYFGPGTRLTVT.

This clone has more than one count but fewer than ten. This chain's CDR3 is CASSPFSRGQPQHF. In DNA, the CDR3 is TGTGCCAGCAGTCCCTTTTCCCGGGGTCAGCCCCAGCATTTT. The V and J genes are TRBV28 and TRBJ1-5, with D uncertain. The CDR3 loop spans 14 amino acids. V was trimmed by 5 bases and J by 6 bases, leaving 14 bases between them. CDR1 MDHEN and CDR2 SYDVKM come from the germline V gene.

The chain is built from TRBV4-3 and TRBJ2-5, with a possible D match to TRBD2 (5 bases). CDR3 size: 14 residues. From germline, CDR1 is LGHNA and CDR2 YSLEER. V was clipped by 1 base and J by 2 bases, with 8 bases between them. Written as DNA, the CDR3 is TGCGCCAGCAGCCAAGGGACTCTTCAAGAGACCCAGTACTTC. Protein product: CASSQGTLQETQYF.

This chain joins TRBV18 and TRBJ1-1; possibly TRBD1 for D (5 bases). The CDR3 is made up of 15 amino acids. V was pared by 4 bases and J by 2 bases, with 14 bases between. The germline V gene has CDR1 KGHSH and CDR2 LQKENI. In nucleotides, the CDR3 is TGTGCCAGCTCACTCGGCGGGGGAGGAAACACTGAAGCTTTCTTT. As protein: CASSLGGGGNTEAFF.

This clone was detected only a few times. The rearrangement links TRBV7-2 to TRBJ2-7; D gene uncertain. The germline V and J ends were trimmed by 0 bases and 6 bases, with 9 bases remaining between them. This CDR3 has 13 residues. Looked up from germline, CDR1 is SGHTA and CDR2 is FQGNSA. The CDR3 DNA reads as TGTGCCAGCAGCTTAGCGCCTCCTAGCGAGCAGTACTTC. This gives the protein CASSLAPPSEQYF.

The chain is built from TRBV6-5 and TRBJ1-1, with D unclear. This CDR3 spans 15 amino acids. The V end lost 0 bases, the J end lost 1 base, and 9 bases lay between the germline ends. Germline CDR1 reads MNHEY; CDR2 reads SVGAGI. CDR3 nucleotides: TGTGCCAGCAGTTACTCGAACGCCAGGAACACTGAAGCTTTCTTT. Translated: CASSYSNARNTEAFF.

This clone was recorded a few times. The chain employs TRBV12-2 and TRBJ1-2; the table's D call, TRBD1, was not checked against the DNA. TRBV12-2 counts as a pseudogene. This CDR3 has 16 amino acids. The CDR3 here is CASRLAGQGSSYGYTF. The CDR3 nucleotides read TGTGCAAGTCGCTTAGCGGGACAGGGGTCCTCGTATGGCTACACCTTC.

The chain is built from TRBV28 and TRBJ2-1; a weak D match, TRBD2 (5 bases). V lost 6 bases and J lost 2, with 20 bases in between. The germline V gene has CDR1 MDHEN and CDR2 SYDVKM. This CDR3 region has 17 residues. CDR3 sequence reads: CASRSPAGLKTYNEQFF. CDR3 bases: TGTGCCAGCAGGTCCCCGGCGGGCCTTAAGACCTACAATGAGCAGTTCTTC.

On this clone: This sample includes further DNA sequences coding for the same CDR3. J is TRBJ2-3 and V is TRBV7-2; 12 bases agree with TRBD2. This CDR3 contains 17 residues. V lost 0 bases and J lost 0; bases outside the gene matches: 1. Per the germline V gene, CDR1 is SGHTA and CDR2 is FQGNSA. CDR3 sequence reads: CASSLAGTSGSTDTQYF. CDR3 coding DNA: TGTGCCAGCAGCTTAGCGGGGACTAGCGGGAGCACAGATACGCAGTATTTT.

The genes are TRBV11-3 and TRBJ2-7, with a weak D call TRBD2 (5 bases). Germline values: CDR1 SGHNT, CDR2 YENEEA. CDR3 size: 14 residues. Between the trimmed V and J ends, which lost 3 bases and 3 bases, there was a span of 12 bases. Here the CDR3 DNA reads TGTGCCAGCAGCTTTGGCGGACTGAACTACGAGCAGTACGTC. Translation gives CASSFGGLNYEQYV.

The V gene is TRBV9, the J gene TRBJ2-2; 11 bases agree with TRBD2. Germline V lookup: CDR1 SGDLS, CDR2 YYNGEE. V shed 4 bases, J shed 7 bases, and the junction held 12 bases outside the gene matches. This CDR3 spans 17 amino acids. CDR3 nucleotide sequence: TGTGCCAGCAGCCCGTATAGCGGGAGGGCGTCGGGCGGGGAGCTGTTTTTT. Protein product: CASSPYSGRASGGELFF.

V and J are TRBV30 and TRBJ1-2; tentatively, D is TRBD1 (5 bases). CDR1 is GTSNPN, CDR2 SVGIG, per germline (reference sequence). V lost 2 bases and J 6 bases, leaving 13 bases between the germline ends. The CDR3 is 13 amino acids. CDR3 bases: TGTGCCTGGAGTCCCAGGGCAGGTCATGGCTACACCTTC. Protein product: CAWSPRAGHGYTF.

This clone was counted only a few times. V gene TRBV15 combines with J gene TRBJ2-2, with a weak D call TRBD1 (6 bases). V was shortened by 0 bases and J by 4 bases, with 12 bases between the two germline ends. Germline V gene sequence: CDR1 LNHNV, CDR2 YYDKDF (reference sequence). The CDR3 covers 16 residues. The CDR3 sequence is CATSRDIGTLTGELFF. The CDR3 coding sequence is TGTGCCACCAGCAGAGATATCGGGACACTCACCGGGGAGCTGTTTTTT.

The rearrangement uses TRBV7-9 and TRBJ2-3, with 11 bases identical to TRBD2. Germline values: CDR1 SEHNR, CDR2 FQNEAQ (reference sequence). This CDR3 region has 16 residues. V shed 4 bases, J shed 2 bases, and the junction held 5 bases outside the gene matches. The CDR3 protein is CASSSLAGASTDTQYF. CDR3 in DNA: TGTGCCAGCAGCTCACTAGCGGGAGCTTCCACAGATACGCAGTATTTT.

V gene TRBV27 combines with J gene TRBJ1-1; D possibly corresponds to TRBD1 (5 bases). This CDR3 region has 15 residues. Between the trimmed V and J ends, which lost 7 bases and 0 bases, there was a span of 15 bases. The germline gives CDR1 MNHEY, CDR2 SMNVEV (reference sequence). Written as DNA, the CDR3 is TGTGCCAGCAAACAGGTCCAGCACATGAACACTGAAGCTTTCTTT. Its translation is CASKQVQHMNTEAFF.

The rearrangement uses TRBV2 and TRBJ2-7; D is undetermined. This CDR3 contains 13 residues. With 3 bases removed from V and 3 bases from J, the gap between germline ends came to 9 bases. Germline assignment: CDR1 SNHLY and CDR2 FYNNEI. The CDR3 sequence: CASSERHRYEQYV. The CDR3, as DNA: TGTGCCAGCAGTGAGCGACACCGCTACGAGCAGTACGTC.

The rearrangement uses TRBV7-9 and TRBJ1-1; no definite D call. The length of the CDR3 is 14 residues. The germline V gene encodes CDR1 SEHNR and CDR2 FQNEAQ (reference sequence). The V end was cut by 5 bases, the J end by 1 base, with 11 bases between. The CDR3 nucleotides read TGTGCCAGCAGCCCTCAGGCCGCGAACACTGAAGCTTTCTTT. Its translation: CASSPQAANTEAFF.

CDR3 sequence reads: CAYKQGSYTF. CDR3 sequence (DNA): TGTGCCTATAAACAGGGTAGCTACACCTTC. This sequence joins TRBV30 and TRBJ1-2; D possibly corresponds to TRBD1 (6 bases). The CDR3 is 10 residues long. Trimming took 7 bases from V and 9 from J, leaving 12 bases between them. From germline, CDR1 is GTSNPN and CDR2 SVGIG (reference sequence).

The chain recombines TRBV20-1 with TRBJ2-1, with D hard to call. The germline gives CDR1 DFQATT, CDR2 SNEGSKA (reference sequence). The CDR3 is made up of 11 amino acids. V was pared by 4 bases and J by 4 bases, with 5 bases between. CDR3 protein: CSATLYNEQFF. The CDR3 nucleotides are TGCAGTGCTACCTTGTACAATGAGCAGTTCTTC.

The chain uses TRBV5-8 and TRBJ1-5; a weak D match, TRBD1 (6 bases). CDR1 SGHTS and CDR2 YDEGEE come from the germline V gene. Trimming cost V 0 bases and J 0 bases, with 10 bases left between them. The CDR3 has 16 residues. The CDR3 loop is CASSLGQDYSNQPQHF. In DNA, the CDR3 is TGTGCCAGCAGCTTGGGACAGGATTATAGCAATCAGCCCCAGCATTTT.

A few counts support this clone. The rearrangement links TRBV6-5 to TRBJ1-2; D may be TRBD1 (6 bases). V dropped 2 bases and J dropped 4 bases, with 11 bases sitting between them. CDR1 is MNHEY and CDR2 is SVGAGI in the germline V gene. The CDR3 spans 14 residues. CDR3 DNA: TGTGCCAGCAGTTACGACAGGTCAGGCTATGGCTACACCTTC. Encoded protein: CASSYDRSGYGYTF.

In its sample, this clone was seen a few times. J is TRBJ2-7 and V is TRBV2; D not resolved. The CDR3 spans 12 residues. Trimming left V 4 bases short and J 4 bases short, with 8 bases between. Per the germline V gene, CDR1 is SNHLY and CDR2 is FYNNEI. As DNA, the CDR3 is TGTGCCAGCAGTGTGTTATATTACGAGCAGTACTTC. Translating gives CASSVLYYEQYF. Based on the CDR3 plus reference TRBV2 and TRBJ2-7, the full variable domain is EPEVTQTPSHQVTQMGQEVILRCVPISNHLYFYWYRQILGQKVEFLVSFYNNEISEKSEIFDDQFSVERPDGSNFTLKIRSTKLEDSAMYFCASSVLYYEQYFGPGTRLTVT.

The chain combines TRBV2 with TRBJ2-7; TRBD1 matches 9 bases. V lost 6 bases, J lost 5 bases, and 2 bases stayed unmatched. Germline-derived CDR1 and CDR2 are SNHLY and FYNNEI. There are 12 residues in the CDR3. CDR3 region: CASSRDRDEQYF. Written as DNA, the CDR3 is TGTGCCAGCAGCCGGGACAGGGACGAGCAGTACTTC.

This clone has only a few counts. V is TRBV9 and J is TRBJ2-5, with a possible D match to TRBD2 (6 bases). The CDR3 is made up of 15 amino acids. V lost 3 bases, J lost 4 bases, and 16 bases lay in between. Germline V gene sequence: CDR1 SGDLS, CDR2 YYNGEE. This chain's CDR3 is CASSARGPGGETQYF. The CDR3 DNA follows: TGTGCCAGCAGCGCCCGGGGCCCCGGGGGAGAGACCCAGTACTTC.

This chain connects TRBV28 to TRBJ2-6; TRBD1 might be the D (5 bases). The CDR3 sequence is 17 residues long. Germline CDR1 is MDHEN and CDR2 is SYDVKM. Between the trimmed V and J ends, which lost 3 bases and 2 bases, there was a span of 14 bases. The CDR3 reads CASSFSQGTAGANVLTF. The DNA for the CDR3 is TGTGCCAGCAGTTTCAGTCAGGGAACTGCTGGGGCCAACGTCCTGACTTTC.

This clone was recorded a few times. The CDR3 bases are TGTGCCAGCAAAGCGGTAAACACTGAAGCTTTCTTT. This sequence encodes CASKAVNTEAFF. The chain joins TRBV28 to TRBJ1-1, with unresolved D. V lost 7 bases, J lost 2 bases, and 8 bases lay in between. The CDR3 has 12 amino acids. Germline CDR1 reads MDHEN; CDR2 reads SYDVKM.

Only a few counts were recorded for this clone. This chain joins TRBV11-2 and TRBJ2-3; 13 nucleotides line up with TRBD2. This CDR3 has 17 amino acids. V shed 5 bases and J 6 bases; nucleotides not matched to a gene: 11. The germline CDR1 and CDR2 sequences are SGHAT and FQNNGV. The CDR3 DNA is TGTGCCAGCAGCCCCCGGACCGGGACTAGCGGGATTGATACGCAGTATTTT. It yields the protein CASSPRTGTSGIDTQYF.

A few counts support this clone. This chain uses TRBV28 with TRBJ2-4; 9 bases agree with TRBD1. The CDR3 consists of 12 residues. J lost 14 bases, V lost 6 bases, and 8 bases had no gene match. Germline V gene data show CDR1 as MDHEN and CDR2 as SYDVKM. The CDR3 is CASRRQGDQEYF. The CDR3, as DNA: TGTGCCAGCAGAAGACAGGGGGACCAGGAGTACTTC.